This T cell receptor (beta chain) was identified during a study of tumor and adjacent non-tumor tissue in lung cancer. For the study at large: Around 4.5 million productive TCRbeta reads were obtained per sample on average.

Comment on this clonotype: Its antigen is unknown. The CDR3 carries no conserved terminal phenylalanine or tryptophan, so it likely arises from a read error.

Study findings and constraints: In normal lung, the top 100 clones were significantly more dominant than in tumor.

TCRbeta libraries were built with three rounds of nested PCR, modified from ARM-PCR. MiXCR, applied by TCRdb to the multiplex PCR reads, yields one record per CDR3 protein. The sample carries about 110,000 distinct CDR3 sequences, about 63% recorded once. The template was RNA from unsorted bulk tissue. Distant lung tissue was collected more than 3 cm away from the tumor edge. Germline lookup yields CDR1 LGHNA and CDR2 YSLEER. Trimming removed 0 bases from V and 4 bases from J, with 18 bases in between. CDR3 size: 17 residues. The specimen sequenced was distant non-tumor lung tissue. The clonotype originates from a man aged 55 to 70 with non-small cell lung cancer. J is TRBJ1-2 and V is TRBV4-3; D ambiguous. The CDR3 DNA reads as TGCGCCAGCAGCCAAGATCTGTCTGGCACGCCGTTCTATGGCTACACCTTA. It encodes CASSQDLSGTPFYGYTL.